A selection of T cell receptor beta chains follows, all from one sample in a study of blood T cell repertoires in COVID-19. Libraries were prepared by immunoSEQ multiplex PCR; TCRdb keeps only in-frame clonotypes and omits some of them. The repertoire consists of about 210,000 clones, with approximately 75% occurring once and the leading ten covering about 9%. The sample consisted of PBMCs or T cells enriched from blood (not recorded which). Receptors originate from a middle-aged man who had recovered from COVID-19. CDR3s include the opening cysteine and the closing phenylalanine or tryptophan. The order of the fields is D gene, CDR3 length, J gene, V gene, clone size, CDR3 DNA, CDR3 protein. The D gene is left open where the match is weak. Rows may omit the clone size; those that give it use once, few, many or a size class.

>-|15|TRBJ1-3|TRBV9|-
TGTGCCAGCAGCGTAGGAGGGAACGTTGGAAACACCATATATTTT
CASSVGGNVGNTIYF
>-|18|TRBJ1-5|TRBV4-1|-
TGCGCCAGCAGCCAAGGCATAAGCTCAGGGTCAGGTAATCAGCCCCAGCATTTT
CASSQGISSGSGNQPQHF
>-|16|TRBJ1-2|TRBV11-1|-
TGTGCCAGCAGCTTAGCCCCACGGGACATCGGGTATGGCTACACCTTC
CASSLAPRDIGYGYTF
>TRBD1|16|TRBJ2-3|TRBV15|-
TGTGCCACCAGCACCCCGGGACAGAGAGTTGTAGATACGCAGTATTTT
CATSTPGQRVVDTQYF
>TRBD1|16|TRBJ1-5|TRBV10-3|-
TGTGCCATCAGTGATGGGACAGGGACCGTCAATCAGCCCCAGCATTTT
CAISDGTGTVNQPQHF
>-|15|TRBJ1-4|TRBV10-1|-
TGCGCCAGCAGTGACGGGGGATCCGCTAATGAAAAACTGTTTTTT
CASSDGGSANEKLFF
>-|14|TRBJ2-2|TRBV27|-
TGTGCCAGCGCACCGACAAGCCAAACCGGGGAGCTGTTTTTT
CASAPTSQTGELFF
>TRBD2|16|TRBJ2-5|TRBV5-1|-
TGCGCCAGCAGCTTGGATCTAGCGGGAGGGCAAGAGACCCAGTACTTC
CASSLDLAGGQETQYF
>-|18|TRBJ1-1|TRBV23-1|-
TGCGCCAGCAGTCTCTTACAAAACAGGGCCTTGATGAACACTGAAGCTTTCTTT
CASSLLQNRALMNTEAFF
>TRBD1|12|TRBJ2-4|TRBV29-1|-
TGCAGCGTCAGGACAGGAAAAAACATTCAGTACTTC
CSVRTGKNIQYF
>TRBD1|15|TRBJ2-7|TRBV6-5|-
TGTGCCAGCAGATCGGGACAGGGGGCATCCTACGAGCAGTACTTC
CASRSGQGASYEQYF
>-|16|TRBJ1-2|TRBV7-2|-
TGTGCCAGCAGCTACCGGGGGGGCAGATCTAACTATGGCTACACCTTC
CASSYRGGRSNYGYTF
>-|18|TRBJ1-1|TRBV5-4|-
TGTGCCAGCAGCTCCCCAACGGGGTGGTTGGAGGGAGGAACTGAAGCTTTCTTT
CASSSPTGWLEGGTEAFF
>TRBD2|15|TRBJ2-1|TRBV7-6|-
TGTGCCAGCAGCTTAGGAGTAGCGGGAGGTGGGGAGCAGTTCTTC
CASSLGVAGGGEQFF
>-|14|TRBJ2-1|TRBV19|-
TGTGCCAGTAGTACGGGGGGCCTCTACAATGAGCAGTTCTTC
CASSTGGLYNEQFF
>TRBD2|15|TRBJ2-7|TRBV5-5|-
TGTGCCAGCAGCCCACGTAGCGGGATGGCCTACGAGCAGTACTTC
CASSPRSGMAYEQYF
>TRBD2|18|TRBJ2-1|TRBV7-9|-
TGTGCCAGCAGCTTAGGTTCGATTAGCGGGGGGGCCCCAAATGAGCAGTTCTTC
CASSLGSISGGAPNEQFF
>-|12|TRBJ2-5|TRBV12-3/TRBV12-4|-
TGTGCCAGCAGTTTAGTAGTCGAGACCCAGTACTTC
CASSLVVETQYF
>-|12|TRBJ2-7|TRBV6-2/TRBV6-3|-
TGTGCCAGCAGTTACCTTTCTTCCGAGCAGTACTTC
CASSYLSSEQYF
>TRBD2|17|TRBJ2-3|TRBV11-2|-
TGTGCCAGCAGCAAACGTCTAGCGGGAGGGTTTTCAGATACGCAGTATTTT
CASSKRLAGGFSDTQYF
>-|14|TRBJ2-3|TRBV9|-
TGTGCCTCTGGGGCGGACCTAAACACAGATACGCAGTATTTT
CASGADLNTDTQYF
>-|13|TRBJ2-7|TRBV3-1/TRBV3-2|-
TGTGCCAGCAGCCAACGGGGCTCCTACGAGCAGTACTTC
CASSQRGSYEQYF
>-|14|TRBJ1-1|TRBV27|-
TGTGCCAGCAGTCCTAGGAGGGGCGGCACTGAAGCTTTCTTT
CASSPRRGGTEAFF
>TRBD2|16|TRBJ2-1|TRBV9|few
TGTGCCAGCAGCCCCCGTACGGGACTAGTCTACAATGAGCAGTTCTTC
CASSPRTGLVYNEQFF
>-|14|TRBJ2-5|TRBV5-4|-
TGTGCCAGCAGCTTGGGAGCCGCGGCAGAGACCCAGTACTTC
CASSLGAAAETQYF